This T cell receptor (beta chain) was retrieved from a study of somatic mutations in cytotoxic T cells in rheumatoid arthritis. General study points: Levels of CD8+ T-cell clonality in rheumatoid arthritis patients were statistically indistinguishable from those seen in age-matched healthy controls, with no significant difference.

With respect to this clone: Its antigen remains unknown.

Assay used: immunoSEQ multiplex PCR; TCRdb lists only in-frame clones, some missing. The sample holds 6,000 to 8,000 clones; about 85% are singletons and the top ten take roughly 15%. CDR1 and CDR2 from the germline V gene are LGHNA and YNFKEQ. V lost 0 bases, J lost 3 bases, and 3 bases stayed unmatched. The CDR3 has 16 amino acids. Sequencing was carried out using CD8+ T cells sorted from blood. The gene calls are TRBV4-2 and TRBJ2-3, with TRBD2 identical over 10 bases. The clonotype originates from a man in his forties or fifties with rheumatoid arthritis. CDR3 nucleotide sequence: TGTGCCAGCAGCCAAGAAAGCGGGGGGGCTACAGATACGCAGTATTTT. It translates to CASSQESGGATDTQYF.